This TCR beta chain appears in the sequencing data of a study of T cell clones after liver transplantation. Study at large: Apart from a few HCV-positive recipients, transplants were for non-autoimmune, non-viral reasons.

As concerns this clone: As yet, its antigen is unknown.

Sequencing was performed with immunoSEQ multiplex PCR; in TCRdb, only in-frame clones are kept and a portion is missing. The sample yields around 97,000 clones, approximately 79% seen once. The CDR3 sequence is 15 residues long. Germline V gene sequence: CDR1 SGHTS, CDR2 YDEGEE. Trimming shortened V by 4 bases and J by 0 bases, and 11 bases separated the two germline ends. Notes on the study in general: Migration into the graft, not deletion, may explain lost graft donor-reactive T cells.

The specimen was CD4+ T cells from blood, collected approximately 43 months after liver transplant. The chain employs TRBV5-8 and TRBJ2-1, with a tentative D call TRBD1 (6 bases). The origin of this receptor is a human patient who received a liver transplant. The T cells may come from the graft donor. CDR3 bases: TGTGCCAGCAGCACCAGGGGACGCTCCTACAATGAGCAGTTCTTC. Translating gives CASSTRGRSYNEQFF.